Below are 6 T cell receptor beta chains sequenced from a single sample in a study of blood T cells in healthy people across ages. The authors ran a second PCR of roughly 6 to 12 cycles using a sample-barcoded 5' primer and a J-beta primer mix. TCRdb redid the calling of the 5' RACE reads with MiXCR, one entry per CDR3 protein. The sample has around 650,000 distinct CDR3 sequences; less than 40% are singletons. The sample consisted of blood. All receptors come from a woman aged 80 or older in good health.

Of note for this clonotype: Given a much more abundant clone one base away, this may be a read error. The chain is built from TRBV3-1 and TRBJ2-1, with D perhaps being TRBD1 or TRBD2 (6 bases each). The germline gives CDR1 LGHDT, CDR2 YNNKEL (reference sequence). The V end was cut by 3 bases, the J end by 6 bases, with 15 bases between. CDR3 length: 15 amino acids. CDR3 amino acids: CASSQGAGPCNEQFF. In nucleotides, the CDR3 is TGTGCCAGCAGCCAGGGGGCGGGACCCTGCAATGAGCAGTTCTTC.

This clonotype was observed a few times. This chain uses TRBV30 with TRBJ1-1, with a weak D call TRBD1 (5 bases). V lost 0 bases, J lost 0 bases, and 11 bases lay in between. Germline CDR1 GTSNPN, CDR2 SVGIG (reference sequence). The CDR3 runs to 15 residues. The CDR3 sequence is CAWSVGGALNTEAFF. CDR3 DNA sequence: TGTGCCTGGAGTGTAGGAGGGGCGTTGAACACTGAAGCTTTCTTT.

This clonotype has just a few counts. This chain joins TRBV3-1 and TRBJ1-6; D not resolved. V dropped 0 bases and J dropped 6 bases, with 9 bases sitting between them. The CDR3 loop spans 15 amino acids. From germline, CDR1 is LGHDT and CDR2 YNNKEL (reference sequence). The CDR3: CASSQESGFNSPLHF. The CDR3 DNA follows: TGTGCCAGCAGCCAAGAATCCGGGTTTAATTCACCCCTCCACTTT.

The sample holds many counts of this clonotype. CDR3 DNA sequence: TGTGCCAGCAGCTTGGGGCCGGGGGACGAGTTCTTC. Its translation is CASSLGPGDEFF. This chain uses TRBV5-6 with TRBJ2-1; maybe TRBD2 (6 bases). Deletions cut 0 bases from V and 14 bases from J, with 12 bases between. Germline V CDR1 and CDR2: SGHDT, YYEEEE. The CDR3 covers 12 residues.

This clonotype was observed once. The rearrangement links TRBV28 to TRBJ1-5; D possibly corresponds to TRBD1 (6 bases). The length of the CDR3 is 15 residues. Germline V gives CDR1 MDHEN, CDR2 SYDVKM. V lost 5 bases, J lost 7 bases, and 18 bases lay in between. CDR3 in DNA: TGTGCCAGCAGTGTCGGGACACTCCAATACCAGCCCCAGCATTTT. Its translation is CASSVGTLQYQPQHF. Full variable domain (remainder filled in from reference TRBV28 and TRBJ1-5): DVKVTQSSRYLVKRTGEKVFLECVQDMDHENMFWYRQDPGLGLRLIYFSYDVKMKEKGDIPEGYSVSREKKERFSLILESASTNQTSMYLCASSVGTLQYQPQHFGDGTRLSIL.

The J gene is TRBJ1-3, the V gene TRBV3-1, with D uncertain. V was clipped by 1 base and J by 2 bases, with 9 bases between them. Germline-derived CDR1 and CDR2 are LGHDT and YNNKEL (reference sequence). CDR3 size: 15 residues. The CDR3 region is CASSQASGTGNTIYF. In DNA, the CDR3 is TGTGCCAGCAGCCAAGCCTCGGGAACTGGAAACACCATATATTTT.